This T cell receptor beta chain originates from a study of T cell responses to AZD1222 COVID-19 vaccine. Pooled in the analysis were second doses at about 4 or about 12 weeks. Turning to this clone: The target antigen is unknown.

Findings of the study overall: The sample set comprised mostly white British donors with more females, and clonal diversity was possibly underestimated.

Germline CDR1 is SNHLY and CDR2 is FYNNEI. The CDR3 is 14 amino acids. V dropped 3 bases and J dropped 7 bases, with 13 bases sitting between them. Here immunoSEQ multiplex PCR was the method, and the copy in TCRdb shows in-frame clones only, minus some. The table lists roughly 100,000 clones, about 90% of them singletons. This TCR was sampled from an adult who received the AZD1222 COVID-19 vaccine. The source material was peripheral blood, sampled 28 days after the second AZD1222 dose. V and J are TRBV2 and TRBJ1-5; D may be TRBD1 (6 bases). The chain's CDR3 is CASSDGTIGQPQHF. Written as DNA, the CDR3 is TGTGCCAGCAGTGATGGGACAATTGGCCAGCCCCAGCATTTT.